The present TCR beta chain was sequenced within a study of identical twins. Whole-study findings and limits: With abundant cord blood beta clonotypes, insertions were fewer; memory repertoires showed no such pattern.

Germline assignment: CDR1 SGHRS and CDR2 YFSETQ. This CDR3 is built from 16 residues. After removal of 5 bases from V and 3 bases from J, the junction contained 13 bases not matched to a gene. Each cDNA held unique molecular identifiers, and template switching gave it a universal primer site. Using its own MiXCR run on the 5' RACE reads, TCRdb lists one record per CDR3 protein. The repertoire holds under 250,000 distinct CDR3 sequences, with about 13% as singletons. This clonotype was detected a few times. What it recognizes is unknown. This same sample was also taken into another study, of yellow fever vaccine responses in identical twins. That work contributes: As reported, the vaccine T cell response of twins seemed partly convergent and partly personalized.

The sequence came from a woman aged 18 to 35 in good health. The chain uses TRBV5-1 and TRBJ2-7, with 8 bases aligning to TRBD2. The sequenced sample consisted of memory (CD45RO+) T cells sorted from blood. The CDR3, as DNA: TGCGCCAGCAGTTTATCGGGAGGGTCATTAAACTACGAGCAGTACTTC. Translated: CASSLSGGSLNYEQYF.